The entry below gives a single TCR beta chain sequence along with its context. Method: immunoSEQ multiplex PCR; TCRdb's copy keeps in-frame clones and lacks some. Among tens of thousands of clones listed, roughly 88% were seen once. These data originate in a study of stem cell transplantation in POMP-related autoinflammatory disease. The CDR3 runs to 12 residues. After removal of 6 bases from V and 8 bases from J, the junction contained 1 base not matched to a gene. The germline gives CDR1 MDHEN, CDR2 SYDVKM. Source: CD4+ T cells from PBMCs, taken after stem cell transplantation. V gene TRBV28 combines with J gene TRBJ1-6; 7 bases map to TRBD1. This sequence originates from a human patient with POMP-related autoinflammation and immune dysregulation (PRAID). T cells may partly derive from the graft donor. The CDR3 spells CASRRGHSPLHF. The CDR3 DNA follows: TGTGCCAGCAGGAGGGGGCATTCACCCCTCCACTTT.